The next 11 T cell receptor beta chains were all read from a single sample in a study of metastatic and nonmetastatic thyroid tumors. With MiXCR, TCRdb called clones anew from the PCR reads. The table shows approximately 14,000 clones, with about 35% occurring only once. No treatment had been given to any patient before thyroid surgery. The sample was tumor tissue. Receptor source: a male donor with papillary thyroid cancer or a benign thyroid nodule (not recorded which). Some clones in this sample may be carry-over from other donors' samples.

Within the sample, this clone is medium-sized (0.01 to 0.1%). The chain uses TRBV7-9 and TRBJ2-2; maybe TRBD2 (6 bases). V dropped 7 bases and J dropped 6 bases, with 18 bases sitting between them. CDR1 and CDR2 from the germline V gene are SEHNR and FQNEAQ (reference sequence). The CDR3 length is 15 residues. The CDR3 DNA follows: TGTGCCAGCAAACTAGGGCGTGTAGCGGCCGGGGAGCTGTTTTTT. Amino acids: CASKLGRVAAGELFF.

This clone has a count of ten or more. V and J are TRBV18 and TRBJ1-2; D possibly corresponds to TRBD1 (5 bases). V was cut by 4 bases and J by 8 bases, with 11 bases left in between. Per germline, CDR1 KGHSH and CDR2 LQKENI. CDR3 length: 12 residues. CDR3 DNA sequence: TGTGCCAGCTCACGTCCGACAGACGGCTACACCTTC. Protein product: CASSRPTDGYTF.

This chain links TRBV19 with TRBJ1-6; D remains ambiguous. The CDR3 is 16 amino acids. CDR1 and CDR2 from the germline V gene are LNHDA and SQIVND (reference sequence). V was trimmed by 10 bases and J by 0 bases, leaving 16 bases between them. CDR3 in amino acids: CATRPDVRSYNSPLHF. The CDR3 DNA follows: TGTGCCACCAGGCCGGACGTACGCTCCTATAATTCACCCCTCCACTTT.

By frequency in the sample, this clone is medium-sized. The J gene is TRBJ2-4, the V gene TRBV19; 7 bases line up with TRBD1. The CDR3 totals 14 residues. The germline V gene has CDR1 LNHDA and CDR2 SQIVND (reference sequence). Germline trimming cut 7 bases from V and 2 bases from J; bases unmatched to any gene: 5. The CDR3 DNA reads TGTGCCAGTACCGAACAGGGGACCAAAAACATTCAGTACTTC. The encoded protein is CASTEQGTKNIQYF.

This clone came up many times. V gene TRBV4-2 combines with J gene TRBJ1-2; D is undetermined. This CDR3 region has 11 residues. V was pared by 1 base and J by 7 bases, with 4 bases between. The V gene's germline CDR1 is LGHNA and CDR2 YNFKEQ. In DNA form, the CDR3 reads TGTGCCAGCAGCCAAGTAAGTGGCTACACCTTC. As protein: CASSQVSGYTF.

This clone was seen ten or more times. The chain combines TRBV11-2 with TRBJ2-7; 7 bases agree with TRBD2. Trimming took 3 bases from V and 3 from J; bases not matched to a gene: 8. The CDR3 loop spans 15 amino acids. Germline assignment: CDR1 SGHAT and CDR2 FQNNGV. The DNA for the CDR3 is TGTGCCAGCAGCTTTTGGGGGGGGGAGTGCTACGAGCAGTACTTC. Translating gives CASSFWGGECYEQYF.

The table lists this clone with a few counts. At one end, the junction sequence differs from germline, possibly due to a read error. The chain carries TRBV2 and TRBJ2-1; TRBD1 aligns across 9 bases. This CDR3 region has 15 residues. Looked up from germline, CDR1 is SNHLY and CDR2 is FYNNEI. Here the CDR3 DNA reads TGTGCCAGCAGTAACGACAGGGGGTCCTATAATGAGCAGTTCTTC. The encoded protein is CASSNDRGSYNEQFF.

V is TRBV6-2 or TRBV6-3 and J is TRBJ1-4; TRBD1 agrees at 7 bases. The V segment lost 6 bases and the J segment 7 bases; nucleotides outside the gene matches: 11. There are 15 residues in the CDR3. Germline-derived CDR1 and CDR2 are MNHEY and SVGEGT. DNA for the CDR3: TGTGCCAGCAGCTTCGCGCCGGAGGGGGCTGAAAAACTGTTTTTT. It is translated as CASSFAPEGAEKLFF.

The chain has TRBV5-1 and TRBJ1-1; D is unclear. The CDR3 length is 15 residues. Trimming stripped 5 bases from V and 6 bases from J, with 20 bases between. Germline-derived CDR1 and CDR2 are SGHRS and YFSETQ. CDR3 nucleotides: TGCGCCAGCAGGGACGGTCTAACAGCTAACTCTGAAGCTTTCTTT. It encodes CASRDGLTANSEAFF.

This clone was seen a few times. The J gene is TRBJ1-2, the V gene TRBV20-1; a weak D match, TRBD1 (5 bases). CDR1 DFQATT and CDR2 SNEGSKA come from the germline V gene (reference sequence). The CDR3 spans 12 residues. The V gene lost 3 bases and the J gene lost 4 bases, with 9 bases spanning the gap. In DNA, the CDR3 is TGCAGTGCTAGGCAGGGAACCTATGGCTACACCTTC. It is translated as CSARQGTYGYTF.

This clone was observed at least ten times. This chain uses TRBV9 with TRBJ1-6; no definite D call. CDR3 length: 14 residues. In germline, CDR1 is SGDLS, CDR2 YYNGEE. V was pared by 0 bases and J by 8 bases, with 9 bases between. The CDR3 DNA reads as TGTGCCAGCAGCGTAGGGCAGGTGGATTCACCCCTCCACTTT. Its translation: CASSVGQVDSPLHF. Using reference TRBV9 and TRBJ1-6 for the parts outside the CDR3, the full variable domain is DSGVTQTPKHLITATGQRVTLRCSPRSGDLSVYWYQQSLDQGLQFLIQYYNGEERAKGNILERFSAQQFPDLHSELNLSSLELGDSALYFCASSVGQVDSPLHFGNGTRLTVT.